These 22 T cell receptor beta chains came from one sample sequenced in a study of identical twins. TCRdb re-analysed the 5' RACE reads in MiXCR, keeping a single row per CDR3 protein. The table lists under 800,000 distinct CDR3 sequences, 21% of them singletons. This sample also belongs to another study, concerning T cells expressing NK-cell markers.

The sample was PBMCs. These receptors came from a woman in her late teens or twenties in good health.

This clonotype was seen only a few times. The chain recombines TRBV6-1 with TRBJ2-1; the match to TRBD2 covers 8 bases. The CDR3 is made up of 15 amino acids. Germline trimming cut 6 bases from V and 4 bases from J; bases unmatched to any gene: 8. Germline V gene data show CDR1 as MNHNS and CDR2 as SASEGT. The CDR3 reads CASSARTSGYNEQFF. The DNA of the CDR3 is TGTGCCAGCAGCGCCCGCACTAGCGGTTACAATGAGCAGTTCTTC.

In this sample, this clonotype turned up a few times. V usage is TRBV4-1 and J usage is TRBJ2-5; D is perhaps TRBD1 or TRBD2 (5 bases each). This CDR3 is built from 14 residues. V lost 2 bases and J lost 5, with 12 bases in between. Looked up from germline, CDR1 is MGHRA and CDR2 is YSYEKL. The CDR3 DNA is TGCGCCAGCAGCCAAATGGGACCCCCGGAGACCCAGTACTTC. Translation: CASSQMGPPETQYF.

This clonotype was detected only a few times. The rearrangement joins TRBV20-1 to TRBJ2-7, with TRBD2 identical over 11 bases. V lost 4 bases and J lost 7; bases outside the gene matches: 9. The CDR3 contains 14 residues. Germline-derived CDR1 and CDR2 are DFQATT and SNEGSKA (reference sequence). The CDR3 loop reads CSAIGLAGGREQYF. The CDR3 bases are TGCAGTGCTATAGGTCTAGCGGGGGGTCGGGAGCAGTACTTC.

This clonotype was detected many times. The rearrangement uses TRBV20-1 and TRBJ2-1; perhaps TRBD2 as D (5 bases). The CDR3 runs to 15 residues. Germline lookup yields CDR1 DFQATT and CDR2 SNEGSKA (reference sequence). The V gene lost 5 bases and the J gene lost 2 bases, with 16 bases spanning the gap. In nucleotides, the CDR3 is TGCAGTGCTGTTTACGTAGCGCTTACCTACAATGAGCAGTTCTTC. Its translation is CSAVYVALTYNEQFF.

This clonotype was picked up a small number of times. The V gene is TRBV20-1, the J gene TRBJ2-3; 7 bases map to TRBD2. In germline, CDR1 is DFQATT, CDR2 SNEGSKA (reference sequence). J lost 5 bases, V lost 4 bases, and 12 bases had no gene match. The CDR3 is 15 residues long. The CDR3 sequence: CSANQQRGPRDTQYF. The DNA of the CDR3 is TGCAGTGCTAACCAGCAGCGGGGACCTCGAGATACGCAGTATTTT.

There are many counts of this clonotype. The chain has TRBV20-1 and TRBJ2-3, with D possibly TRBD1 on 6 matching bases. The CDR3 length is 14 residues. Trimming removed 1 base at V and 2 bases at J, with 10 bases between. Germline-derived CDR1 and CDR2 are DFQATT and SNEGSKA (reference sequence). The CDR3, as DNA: TGCAGTGCTAGAGCTGGGGGCGCCACAGATACGCAGTATTTT. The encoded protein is CSARAGGATDTQYF.

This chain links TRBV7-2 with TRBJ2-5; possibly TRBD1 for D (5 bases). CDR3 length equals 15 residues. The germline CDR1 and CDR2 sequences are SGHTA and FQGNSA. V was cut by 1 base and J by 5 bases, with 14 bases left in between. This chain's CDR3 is CASSLVWEKGETQYF. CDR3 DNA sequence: TGTGCCAGCAGCTTAGTCTGGGAAAAGGGGGAGACCCAGTACTTC.

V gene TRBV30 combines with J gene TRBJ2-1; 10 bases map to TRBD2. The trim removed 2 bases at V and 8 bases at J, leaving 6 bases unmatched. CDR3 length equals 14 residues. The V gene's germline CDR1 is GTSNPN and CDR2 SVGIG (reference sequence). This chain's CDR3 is CAWSSLAGGYEQFF. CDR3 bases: TGTGCCTGGAGTTCCTTAGCGGGAGGTTATGAGCAGTTCTTC.

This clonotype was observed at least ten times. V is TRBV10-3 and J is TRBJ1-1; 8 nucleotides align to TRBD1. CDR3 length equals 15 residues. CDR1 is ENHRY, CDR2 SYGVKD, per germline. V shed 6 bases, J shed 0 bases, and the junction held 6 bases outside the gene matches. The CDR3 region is CAIRGGTGVNTEAFF. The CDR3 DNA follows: TGTGCCATCAGAGGAGGGACAGGCGTGAACACTGAAGCTTTCTTT.

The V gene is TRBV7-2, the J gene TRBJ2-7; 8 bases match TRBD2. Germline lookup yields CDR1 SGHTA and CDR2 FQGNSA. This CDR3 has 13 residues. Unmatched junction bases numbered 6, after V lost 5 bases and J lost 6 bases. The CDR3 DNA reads TGTGCCAGCAGCCCCCGGGGGGGAAGCGAGCAGTACTTC. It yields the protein CASSPRGGSEQYF.

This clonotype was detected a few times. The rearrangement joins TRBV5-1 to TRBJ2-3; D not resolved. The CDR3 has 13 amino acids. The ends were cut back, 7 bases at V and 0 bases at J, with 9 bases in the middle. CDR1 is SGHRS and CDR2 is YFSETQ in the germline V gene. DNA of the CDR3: TGCGCCAGCCAGGACCAAAGCACAGATACGCAGTATTTT. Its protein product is CASQDQSTDTQYF. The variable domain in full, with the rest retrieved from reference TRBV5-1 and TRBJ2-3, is KAGVTQTPRYLIKTRGQQVTLSCSPISGHRSVSWYQQTPGQGLQFLFEYFSETQRNKGNFPGRFSGRQFSNSRSEMNVSTLELGDSALYLCASQDQSTDTQYFGPGTRLTVL.

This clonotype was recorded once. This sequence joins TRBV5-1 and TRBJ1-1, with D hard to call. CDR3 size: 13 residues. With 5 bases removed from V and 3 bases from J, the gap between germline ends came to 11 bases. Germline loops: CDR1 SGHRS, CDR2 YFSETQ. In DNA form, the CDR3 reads TGCGCCAGCAGTCCGGCGGCGTACACTGAAGCTTTCTTT. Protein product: CASSPAAYTEAFF.

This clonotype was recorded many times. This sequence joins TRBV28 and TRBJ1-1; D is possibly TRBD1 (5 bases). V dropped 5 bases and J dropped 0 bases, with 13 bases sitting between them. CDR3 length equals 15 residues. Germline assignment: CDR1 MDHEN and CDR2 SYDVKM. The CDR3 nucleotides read TGTGCCAGCAGTCCTCCGACAGCCATGAACACTGAAGCTTTCTTT. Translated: CASSPPTAMNTEAFF.

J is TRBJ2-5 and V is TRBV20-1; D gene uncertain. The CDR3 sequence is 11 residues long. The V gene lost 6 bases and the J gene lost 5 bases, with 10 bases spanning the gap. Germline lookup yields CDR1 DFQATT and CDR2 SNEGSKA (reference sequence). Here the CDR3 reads CSAGAFETQYF. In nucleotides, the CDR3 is TGCAGTGCCGGAGCCTTTGAGACCCAGTACTTC.

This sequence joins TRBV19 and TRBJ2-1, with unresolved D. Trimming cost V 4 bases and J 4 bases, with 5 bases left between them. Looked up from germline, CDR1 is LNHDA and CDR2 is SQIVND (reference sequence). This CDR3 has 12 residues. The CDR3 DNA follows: TGTGCCAGTAGTACGACTTACAATGAGCAGTTCTTC. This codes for CASSTTYNEQFF. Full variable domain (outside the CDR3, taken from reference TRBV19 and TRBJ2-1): DGGITQSPKYLFRKEGQNVTLSCEQNLNHDAMYWYRQDPGQGLRLIYYSQIVNDFQKGDIAEGYSVSREKKESFPLTVTSAQKNPTAFYLCASSTTYNEQFFGPGTRLTVL.

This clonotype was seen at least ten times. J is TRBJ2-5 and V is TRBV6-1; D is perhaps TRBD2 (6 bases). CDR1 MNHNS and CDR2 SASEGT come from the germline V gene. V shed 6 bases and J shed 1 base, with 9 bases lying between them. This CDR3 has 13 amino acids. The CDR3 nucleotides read TGTGCCAGCAGGAGGACTATCCAAGAGACCCAGTACTTC. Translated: CASRRTIQETQYF.

CDR3 residues: CASSLSGNLYEQYF. CDR3 DNA sequence: TGTGCCAGCAGCTTGAGCGGAAACCTCTACGAGCAGTACTTC. The chain couples TRBV5-5 to TRBJ2-7, with a possible D match to TRBD2 (5 bases). V lost 1 base to trimming and J lost 3 bases, with 11 bases between them. The length of the CDR3 is 14 residues. CDR1 SGHKS and CDR2 YYEKEE come from the germline V gene (reference sequence).

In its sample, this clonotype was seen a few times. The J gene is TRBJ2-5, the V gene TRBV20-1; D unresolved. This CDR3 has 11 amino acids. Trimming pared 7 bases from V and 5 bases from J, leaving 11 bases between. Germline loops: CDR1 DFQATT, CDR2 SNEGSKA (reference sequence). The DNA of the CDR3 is TGCAGTGGACTTTTTAGGGAGACCCAGTACTTC. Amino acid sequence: CSGLFRETQYF.

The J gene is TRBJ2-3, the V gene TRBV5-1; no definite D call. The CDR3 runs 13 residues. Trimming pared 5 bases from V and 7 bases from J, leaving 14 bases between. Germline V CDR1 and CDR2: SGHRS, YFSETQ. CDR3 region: CASRLGDRHTQYF. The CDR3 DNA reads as TGCGCCAGCAGGCTTGGGGATAGACATACGCAGTATTTT.

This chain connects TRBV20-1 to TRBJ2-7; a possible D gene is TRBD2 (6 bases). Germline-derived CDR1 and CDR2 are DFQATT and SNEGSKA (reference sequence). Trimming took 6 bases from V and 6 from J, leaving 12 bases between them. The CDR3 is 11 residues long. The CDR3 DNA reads TGCAGTGCCGTGGGGGGATCCGAGCAGTACTTC. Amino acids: CSAVGGSEQYF.

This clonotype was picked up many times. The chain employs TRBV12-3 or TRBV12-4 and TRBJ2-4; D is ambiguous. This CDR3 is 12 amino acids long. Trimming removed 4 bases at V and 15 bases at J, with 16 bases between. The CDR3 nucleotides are TGTGCCAGCAGTTCCCACCCTGAAAACACGTACTTC. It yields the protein CASSSHPENTYF.

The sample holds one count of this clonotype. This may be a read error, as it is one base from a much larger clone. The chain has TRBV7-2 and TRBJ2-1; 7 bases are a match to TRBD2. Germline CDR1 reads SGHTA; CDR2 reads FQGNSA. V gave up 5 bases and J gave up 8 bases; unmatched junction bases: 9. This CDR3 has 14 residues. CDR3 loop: CASSLTGGSYEQFF. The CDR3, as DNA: TGTGCCAGCAGCCTTACTGGCGGGAGTTATGAGCAGTTCTTC.